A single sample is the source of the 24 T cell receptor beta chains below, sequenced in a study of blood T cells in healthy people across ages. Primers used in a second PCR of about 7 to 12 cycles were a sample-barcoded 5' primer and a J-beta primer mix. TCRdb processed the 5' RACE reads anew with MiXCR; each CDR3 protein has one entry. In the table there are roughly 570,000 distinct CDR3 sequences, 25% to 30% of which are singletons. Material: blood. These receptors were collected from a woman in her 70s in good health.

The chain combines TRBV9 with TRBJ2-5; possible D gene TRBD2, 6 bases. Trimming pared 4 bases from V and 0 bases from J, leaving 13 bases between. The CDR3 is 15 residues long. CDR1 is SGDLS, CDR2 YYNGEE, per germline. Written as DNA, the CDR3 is TGTGCCAGCAGCCCCCGCGGGGTTTACCAAGAGACCCAGTACTTC. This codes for CASSPRGVYQETQYF.

DNA of the CDR3: TGTGCCAGCAGATGGACAGCGATTAATTCACCCCTCCACTTT. Protein product: CASRWTAINSPLHF. This sequence joins TRBV6-5 and TRBJ1-6, with a weak D call TRBD1 (6 bases). In germline, CDR1 is MNHEY, CDR2 SVGAGI. V was trimmed by 6 bases and J by 6 bases, leaving 12 bases between them. The length of the CDR3 is 14 residues.

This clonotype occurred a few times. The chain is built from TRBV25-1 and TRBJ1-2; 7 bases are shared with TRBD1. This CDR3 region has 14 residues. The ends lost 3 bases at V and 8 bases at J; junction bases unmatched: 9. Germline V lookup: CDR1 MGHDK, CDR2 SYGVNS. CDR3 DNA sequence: TGTGCCAGCAGTGACTCCTACAGGGGCGGAGGCTACACCTTC. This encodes CASSDSYRGGGYTF.

The CDR3 DNA follows: TGTGCCACCAGTGATTCCAAGGACTGGCAAGAGACCCAGTACTTC. Its protein product is CATSDSKDWQETQYF. The chain uses TRBV24-1 and TRBJ2-5; a possible D gene is TRBD2 (5 bases). Per germline, CDR1 KGHDR and CDR2 SFDVKD. V was shortened by 2 bases and J by 2 bases, with 11 bases between the two germline ends. This CDR3 has 15 amino acids.

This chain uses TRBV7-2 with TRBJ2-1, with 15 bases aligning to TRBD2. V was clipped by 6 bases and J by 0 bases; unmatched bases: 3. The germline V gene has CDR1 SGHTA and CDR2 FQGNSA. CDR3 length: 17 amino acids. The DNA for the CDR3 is TGTGCCAGCAGTGGGACTAGCGGGGGGAGCTCCTACAATGAGCAGTTCTTC. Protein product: CASSGTSGGSSYNEQFF.

The CDR3 DNA reads as TGTGCCAGCAGCCAAAGGACTAGTGCTTACGCCGAGCAGTACTTC. Translated: CASSQRTSAYAEQYF. The chain links TRBV4-2 to TRBJ2-5; 7 nucleotides line up with TRBD2. TRBJ2-7 explains the end of the DNA better; the J call may be wrong. The CDR3 spans 15 residues. CDR1 is LGHNA, CDR2 YNFKEQ, per germline.

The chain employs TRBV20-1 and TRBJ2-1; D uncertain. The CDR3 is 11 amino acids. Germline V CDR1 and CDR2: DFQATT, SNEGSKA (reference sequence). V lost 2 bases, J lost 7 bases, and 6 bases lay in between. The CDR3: CSARPANEQFF. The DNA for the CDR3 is TGCAGTGCTAGACCAGCAAATGAGCAGTTCTTC.

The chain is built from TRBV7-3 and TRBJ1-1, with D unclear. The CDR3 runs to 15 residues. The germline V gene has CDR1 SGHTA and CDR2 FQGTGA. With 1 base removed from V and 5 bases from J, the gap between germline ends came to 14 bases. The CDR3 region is CASSLNPGGRTEAFF. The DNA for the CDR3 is TGTGCCAGCAGCTTAAACCCAGGCGGGAGGACTGAAGCTTTCTTT.

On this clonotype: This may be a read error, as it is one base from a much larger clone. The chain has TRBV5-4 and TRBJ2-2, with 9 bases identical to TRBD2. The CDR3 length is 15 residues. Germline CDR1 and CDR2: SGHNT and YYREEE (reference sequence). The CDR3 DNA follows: TGTGCCAGCAGCCCTAAGCGGGGGGAACACGGGGAGCCGTTTTTT. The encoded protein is CASSPKRGEHGEPFF.

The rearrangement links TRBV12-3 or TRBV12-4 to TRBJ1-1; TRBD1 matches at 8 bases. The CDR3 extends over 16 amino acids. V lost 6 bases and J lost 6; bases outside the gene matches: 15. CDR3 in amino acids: CASRAAGGGLNAEAFF. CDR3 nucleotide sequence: TGTGCCAGCAGAGCGGCAGGGGGCGGACTTAACGCTGAAGCTTTCTTT.

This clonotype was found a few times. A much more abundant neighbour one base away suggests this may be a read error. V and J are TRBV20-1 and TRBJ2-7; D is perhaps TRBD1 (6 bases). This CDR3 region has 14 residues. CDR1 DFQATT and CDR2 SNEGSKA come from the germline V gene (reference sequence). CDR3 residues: CSVRPGHWAYEQYF. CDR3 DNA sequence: TGCAGTGTTAGACCGGGACACTGGGCCTACGAGCAGTACTTC.

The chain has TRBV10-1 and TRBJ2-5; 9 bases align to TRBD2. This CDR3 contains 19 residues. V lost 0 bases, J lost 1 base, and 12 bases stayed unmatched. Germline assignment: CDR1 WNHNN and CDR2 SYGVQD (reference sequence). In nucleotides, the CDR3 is TGCGCCAGCAGTGAGTCGATGTCTCCTCGCGGGGGGGCCCAAGAGACCCAGTACTTC. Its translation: CASSESMSPRGGAQETQYF.

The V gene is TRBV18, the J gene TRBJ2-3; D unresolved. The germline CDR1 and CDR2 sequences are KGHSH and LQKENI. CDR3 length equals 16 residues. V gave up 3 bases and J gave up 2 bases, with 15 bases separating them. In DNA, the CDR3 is TGTGCCAGCTCACCTAGGACGGCTCCGACCACAGATACGCAGTATTTT. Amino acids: CASSPRTAPTTDTQYF.

CDR3 sequence (DNA): TGCAGCGTTTCTCAGGGTGAGGGCACTGAAGCTTTCTTT. This codes for CSVSQGEGTEAFF. The chain links TRBV29-1 to TRBJ1-1; TRBD1 is a possible D gene (5 bases). Germline-derived CDR1 and CDR2 are SQVTM and ANQGSEA. This CDR3 is built from 13 residues. V lost 5 bases, J lost 4 bases, and 14 bases lay in between.

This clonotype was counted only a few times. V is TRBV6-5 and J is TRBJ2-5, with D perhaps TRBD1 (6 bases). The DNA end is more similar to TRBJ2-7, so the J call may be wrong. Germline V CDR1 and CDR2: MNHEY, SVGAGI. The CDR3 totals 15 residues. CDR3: CASSFRQVDEFEQYF. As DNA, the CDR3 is TGTGCCAGCAGTTTCAGACAGGTAGACGAGTTCGAGCAGTACTTC.

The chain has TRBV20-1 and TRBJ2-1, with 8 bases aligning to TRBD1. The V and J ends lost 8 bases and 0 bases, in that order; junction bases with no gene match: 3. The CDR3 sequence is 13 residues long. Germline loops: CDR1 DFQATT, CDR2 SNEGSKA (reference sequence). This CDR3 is CSTGGSSYNEQFF. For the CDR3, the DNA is TGCAGTACAGGGGGGAGCTCCTACAATGAGCAGTTCTTC.

The CDR3 region is CASSQRAENTEAFF. The CDR3 coding sequence is TGTGCCAGCTCCCAGCGGGCCGAGAACACTGAAGCTTTCTTT. J is TRBJ1-1 and V is TRBV18; D is uncertain. This CDR3 spans 14 amino acids. V lost 6 bases and J 1 base, leaving 12 bases between the germline ends. The germline V gene encodes CDR1 KGHSH and CDR2 LQKENI.

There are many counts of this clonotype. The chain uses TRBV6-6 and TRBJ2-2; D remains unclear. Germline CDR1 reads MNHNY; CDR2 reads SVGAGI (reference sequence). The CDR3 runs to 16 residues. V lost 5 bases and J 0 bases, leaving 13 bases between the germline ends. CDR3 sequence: CASSRLQPANTGELFF. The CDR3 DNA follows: TGTGCCAGCAGTCGATTACAGCCCGCGAACACCGGGGAGCTGTTTTTT.

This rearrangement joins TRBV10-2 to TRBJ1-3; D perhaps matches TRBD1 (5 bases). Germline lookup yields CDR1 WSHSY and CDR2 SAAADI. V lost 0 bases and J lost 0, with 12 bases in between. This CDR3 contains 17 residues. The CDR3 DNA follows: TGCGCCAGCAGTGAGTCCGCAGGGATCTTCTCTGGAAACACCATATATTTT. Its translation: CASSESAGIFSGNTIYF.

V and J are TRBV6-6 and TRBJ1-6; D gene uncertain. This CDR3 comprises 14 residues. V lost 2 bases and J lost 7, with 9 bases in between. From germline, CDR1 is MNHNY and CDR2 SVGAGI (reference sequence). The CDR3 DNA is TGTGCCAGCAGTTACAATGGGCAGAATTCACCCCTCCACTTT. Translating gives CASSYNGQNSPLHF.

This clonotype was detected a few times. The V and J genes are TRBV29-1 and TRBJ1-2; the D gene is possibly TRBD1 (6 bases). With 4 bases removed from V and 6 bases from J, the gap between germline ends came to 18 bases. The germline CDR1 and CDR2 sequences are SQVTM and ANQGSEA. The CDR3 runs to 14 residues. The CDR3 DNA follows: TGCAGCGTTGGGGGTCGAGGGGGGTCTGATGGCTACACCTTC. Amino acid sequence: CSVGGRGGSDGYTF. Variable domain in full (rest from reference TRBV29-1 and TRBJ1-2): SAVISQKPSRDICQRGTSLTIQCQVDSQVTMMFWYRQQPGQSLTLIATANQGSEATYESGFVIDKFPISRPNLTFSTLTVSNMSPEDSSIYLCSVGGRGGSDGYTFGSGTRLTVV.

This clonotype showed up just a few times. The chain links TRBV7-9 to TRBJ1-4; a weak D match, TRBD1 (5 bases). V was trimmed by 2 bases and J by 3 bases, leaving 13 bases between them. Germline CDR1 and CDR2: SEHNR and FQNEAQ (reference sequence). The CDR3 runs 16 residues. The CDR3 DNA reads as TGTGCCAGCAGCTTACGTCAAGGGGCGGCTAATGAAAAACTGTTTTTT. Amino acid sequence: CASSLRQGAANEKLFF.

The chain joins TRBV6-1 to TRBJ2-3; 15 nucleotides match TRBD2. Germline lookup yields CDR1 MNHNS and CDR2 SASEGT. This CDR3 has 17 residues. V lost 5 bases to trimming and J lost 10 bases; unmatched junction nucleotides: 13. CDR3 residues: CASSSRTSGGAIAAQYF. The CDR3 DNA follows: TGTGCCAGCAGTAGCCGGACTAGCGGGGGGGCAATAGCGGCGCAGTATTTT.

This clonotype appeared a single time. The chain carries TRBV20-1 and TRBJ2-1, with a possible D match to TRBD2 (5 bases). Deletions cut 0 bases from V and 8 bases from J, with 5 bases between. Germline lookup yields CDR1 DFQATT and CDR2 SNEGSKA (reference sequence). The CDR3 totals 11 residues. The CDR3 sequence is CSAREDYEQFF. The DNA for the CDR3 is TGCAGTGCTAGAGAGGACTATGAGCAGTTCTTC.